The clone carrying this T cell receptor (beta chain) has more than one count but fewer than ten. The antigen remains undetermined. The data are from a study of T cells in Graves' hyperthyroidism and ophthalmopathy. The trim removed 7 bases at V and 9 bases at J, leaving 14 bases unmatched. The CDR3 contains 14 residues. Germline V gene sequence: CDR1 MNHNS, CDR2 SASEGT. Study-level results: Appearing also in blood were most of the thyroid clonotypes expanded above 0.001.

Using RNA transcripts as the source, TCR beta CDR3 regions were amplified. HTBI primers were employed in a first-round RT-PCR of the TCR CDR3. TCRdb reprocessed the multiplex PCR reads with MiXCR, giving one entry per CDR3 protein. The sample lists hundreds of thousands of distinct CDR3 sequences; about 15% were seen once. The chain combines TRBV6-1 with TRBJ2-5; 7 bases match TRBD2. Sequenced material: blood. The TCR comes from a man aged 18-30 years with Graves' ophthalmopathy. The CDR3 DNA is TGTGCCAGCAAGCCGCTAGCGGAGTCGTATGCCCAGTACTTC. Residues: CASKPLAESYAQYF.